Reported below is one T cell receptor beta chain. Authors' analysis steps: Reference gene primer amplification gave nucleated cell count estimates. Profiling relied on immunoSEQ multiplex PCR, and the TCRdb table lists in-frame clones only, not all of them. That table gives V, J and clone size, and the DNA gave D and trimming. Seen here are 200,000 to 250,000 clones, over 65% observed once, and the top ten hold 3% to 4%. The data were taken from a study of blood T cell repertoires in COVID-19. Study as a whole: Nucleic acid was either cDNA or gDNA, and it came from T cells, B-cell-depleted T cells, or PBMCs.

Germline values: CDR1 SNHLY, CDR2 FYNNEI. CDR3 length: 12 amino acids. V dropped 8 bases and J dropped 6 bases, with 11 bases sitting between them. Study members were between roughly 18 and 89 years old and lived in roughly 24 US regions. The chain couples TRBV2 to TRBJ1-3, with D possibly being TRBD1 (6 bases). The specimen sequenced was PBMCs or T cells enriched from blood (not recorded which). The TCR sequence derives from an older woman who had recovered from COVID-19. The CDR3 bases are TGTGCCAGCGGGACATCGTTAAACACCATATATTTT. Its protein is CASGTSLNTIYF. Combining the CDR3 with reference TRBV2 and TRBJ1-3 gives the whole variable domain EPEVTQTPSHQVTQMGQEVILRCVPISNHLYFYWYRQILGQKVEFLVSFYNNEISEKSEIFDDQFSVERPDGSNFTLKIRSTKLEDSAMYFCASGTSLNTIYFGEGSWLTVV.